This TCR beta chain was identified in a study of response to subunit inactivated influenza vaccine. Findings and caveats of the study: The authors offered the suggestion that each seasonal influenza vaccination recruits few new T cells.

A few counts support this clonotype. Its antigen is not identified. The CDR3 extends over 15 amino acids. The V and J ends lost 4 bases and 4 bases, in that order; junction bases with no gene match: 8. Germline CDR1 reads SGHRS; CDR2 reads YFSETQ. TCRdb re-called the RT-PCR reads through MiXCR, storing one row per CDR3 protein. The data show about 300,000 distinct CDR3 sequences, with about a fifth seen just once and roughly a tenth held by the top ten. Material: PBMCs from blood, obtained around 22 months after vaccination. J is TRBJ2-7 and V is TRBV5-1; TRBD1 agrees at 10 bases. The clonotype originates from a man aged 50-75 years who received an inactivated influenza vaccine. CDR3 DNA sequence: TGCGCCAGCAGCGTGGACAGGGGGGCATCTTACGAGCAGTACTTC. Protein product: CASSVDRGASYEQYF. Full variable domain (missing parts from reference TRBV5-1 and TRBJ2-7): KAGVTQTPRYLIKTRGQQVTLSCSPISGHRSVSWYQQTPGQGLQFLFEYFSETQRNKGNFPGRFSGRQFSNSRSEMNVSTLELGDSALYLCASSVDRGASYEQYFGPGTRLTVT.